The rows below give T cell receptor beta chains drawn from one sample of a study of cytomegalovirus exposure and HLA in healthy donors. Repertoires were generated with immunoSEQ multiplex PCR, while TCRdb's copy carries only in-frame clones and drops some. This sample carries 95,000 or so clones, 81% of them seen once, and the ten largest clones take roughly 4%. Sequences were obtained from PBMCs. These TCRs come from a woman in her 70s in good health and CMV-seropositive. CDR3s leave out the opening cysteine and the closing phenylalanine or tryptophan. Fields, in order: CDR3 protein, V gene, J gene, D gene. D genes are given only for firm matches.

CDR3: ASSLISGADTQY
V: TRBV11-3
J: TRBJ2-3
D: NA

CDR3: ASSPPISVGGLGQPQH
V: TRBV18
J: TRBJ1-5
D: NA

CDR3: ATSRGTDTQY
V: TRBV19
J: TRBJ2-3
D: NA

CDR3: ASRGATGPSTEAF
V: TRBV11-3
J: TRBJ1-1
D: NA

CDR3: SAPTGGGQF
V: TRBV20-1
J: TRBJ2-1
D: NA

CDR3: ASSQAGGTGGYEQY
V: TRBV4-1
J: TRBJ2-7
D: TRBD1

CDR3: ASSWGLAGGPADTQY
V: TRBV7-9
J: TRBJ2-3
D: TRBD2

CDR3: ASSDRTGAYGYT
V: TRBV7-8
J: TRBJ1-2
D: TRBD1

CDR3: AWSVGAGVGETQY
V: TRBV30
J: TRBJ2-5
D: TRBD2

CDR3: AAGGTLISFQETQY
V: TRBV28
J: TRBJ2-5
D: NA

CDR3: AISPLAGAVPGELF
V: TRBV10-3
J: TRBJ2-2
D: TRBD2

CDR3: ASSPNFGGETQY
V: TRBV28
J: TRBJ2-5
D: NA

CDR3: ASSDGGGYVQH
V: TRBV7-2
J: TRBJ1-5
D: NA

CDR3: ASSATDRAYQPQH
V: TRBV7-2
J: TRBJ1-5
D: TRBD1

CDR3: ASSSTDRFGTGELF
V: TRBV7-2
J: TRBJ2-2
D: NA

CDR3: ASSVDADQPQH
V: TRBV9
J: TRBJ1-5
D: NA

CDR3: ASKERPYNEQF
V: TRBV2
J: TRBJ2-1
D: NA

CDR3: ASSEGTSGYGEQF
V: TRBV6-1
J: TRBJ2-1
D: TRBD2

CDR3: ASSRREAGNEQF
V: TRBV18
J: TRBJ2-1
D: NA

CDR3: SSSTRVDSNEQF
V: TRBV7-9
J: TRBJ2-1
D: NA

CDR3: ASSPTSGSVIGELF
V: TRBV6-6
J: TRBJ2-2
D: TRBD2

CDR3: ASSGHMNTEAF
V: TRBV2
J: TRBJ1-1
D: NA

CDR3: ASSSSGVGGYT
V: TRBV7-9
J: TRBJ1-2
D: NA

CDR3: ASSSGTPSTDTQY
V: TRBV7-9
J: TRBJ2-3
D: NA

CDR3: ASGLGPGTDTQY
V: TRBV12-5
J: TRBJ2-3
D: NA

CDR3: AISESSSGTGANEAF
V: TRBV10-3
J: TRBJ1-1
D: TRBD1

CDR3: ASSSEGRWETQY
V: TRBV11-2
J: TRBJ2-5
D: NA

CDR3: ASRGSGRASYNEQF
V: TRBV2
J: TRBJ2-1
D: TRBD2

CDR3: ASSQGADTQY
V: TRBV7-2
J: TRBJ2-3
D: TRBD1

CDR3: ASSPPLQGSNQPQH
V: TRBV18
J: TRBJ1-5
D: TRBD1

CDR3: ASSLDMGPNQPQH
V: TRBV5-1
J: TRBJ1-5
D: NA

CDR3: ASSLRLTGGLYNEQY
V: TRBV27
J: TRBJ2-7
D: TRBD1

CDR3: ASSTGKEKLF
V: TRBV28
J: TRBJ1-4
D: NA

CDR3: ASSPPGQPVYEQY
V: TRBV18
J: TRBJ2-7
D: TRBD1

CDR3: ASSLNRGSYEQY
V: TRBV5-4
J: TRBJ2-7
D: TRBD1

CDR3: ASSARDSSYEQY
V: TRBV6-5
J: TRBJ2-7
D: TRBD1